This TCR beta chain derives from a study of CD8+CD57+ T cells in acquired aplastic anemia. The study's findings and limits: Simpson's diversity of CD8+ cells was not significantly different in patients compared with controls. Overlap between patients and controls comprised 25 to 30 CD8+ CDR3 sequences.

In germline, CDR1 is SNHLY, CDR2 FYNNEI. Trimming removed 5 bases at V and 8 bases at J, with 13 bases between. The CDR3 contains 14 residues. Comment on this clonotype: Its antigen remains unknown.

Previously, flow cytometry had revealed CD8+CD57+ cell expansion in the patients chosen for sequencing. Among the patients, all had severe acquired aplastic anemia. Prior therapy had not been administered to any patient at the time of blood sampling. The study profiled TCR beta VDJ and CDR3 using genomic DNA as template. MiXCR was run by TCRdb on the reads, yielding one entry per CDR3 protein. The sample carries 450,000 to 600,000 distinct CDR3 sequences, less than 35% recorded once. This chain uses TRBV2 with TRBJ2-6; D remains ambiguous. The TCR was taken from a human donor with aplastic anemia. Material: sorted CD4+, CD8+, or CD8+CD57+ T cells (not recorded which) from PBMCs. The CDR3 region has the DNA TGTGCCAGCAGTCCTGACATCGGGTCCAACGTCCTGACTTTC. This translates into CASSPDIGSNVLTF. Variable domain in full (rest from reference TRBV2 and TRBJ2-6): EPEVTQTPSHQVTQMGQEVILRCVPISNHLYFYWYRQILGQKVEFLVSFYNNEISEKSEIFDDQFSVERPDGSNFTLKIRSTKLEDSAMYFCASSPDIGSNVLTFGAGSRLTVL.